These 32 T cell receptor beta chains originate from one sample sequenced in a study of blood T cell repertoires in COVID-19. The assay was immunoSEQ multiplex PCR, and TCRdb's table has in-frame clones only and misses some. The sample yields approximately 100,000 clones, roughly 87% seen once. The sample consisted of peripheral blood. The receptors come from a man in his 70s with acute or convalescent COVID-19.

This chain uses TRBV6-5 with TRBJ1-4; 9 bases agree with TRBD1. This CDR3 has 14 residues. The germline V gene encodes CDR1 MNHEY and CDR2 SVGAGI. V lost 7 bases and J lost 7; bases outside the gene matches: 7. CDR3: CASKLQGAVEKLFF. Here the CDR3 DNA reads TGTGCCAGCAAACTACAGGGGGCAGTTGAAAAACTGTTTTTT.

The gene calls are TRBV7-9 and TRBJ1-2, with D perhaps matching TRBD1 (5 bases). The V gene lost 3 bases and the J gene lost 6 bases, with 11 bases spanning the gap. The length of the CDR3 is 13 residues. From germline, CDR1 is SEHNR and CDR2 FQNEAQ (reference sequence). The CDR3 coding sequence is TGTGCCAGCAGCTTGGGGGGGAGGAATGGCTACACCTTC. Amino acids: CASSLGGRNGYTF.

Remarks on this clone: The same CDR3 is also encoded by other DNA sequences in this sample. This chain links TRBV7-2 with TRBJ1-3; the D gene is possibly TRBD1 (5 bases). Trimming stripped 5 bases from V and 4 bases from J, with 12 bases between. Germline V gene data show CDR1 as SGHTA and CDR2 as FQGNSA. The CDR3 runs to 14 residues. CDR3 loop: CASSLGTVGNTIYF. CDR3 DNA: TGTGCCAGCAGCCTAGGGACTGTCGGAAACACCATATATTTT.

This chain uses TRBV5-1 with TRBJ1-6; D call uncertain. Germline V gene data show CDR1 as SGHRS and CDR2 as YFSETQ. Trimming removed 5 bases from V and 7 bases from J, with 19 bases in between. CDR3 size: 16 residues. This CDR3 is CASSRVPGSENSPLHF. As DNA, the CDR3 is TGCGCCAGCAGTCGAGTCCCCGGGTCTGAGAATTCACCCCTCCACTTT.

This clone was detected only a few times. The CDR3 DNA sequence: TGTGCCAGTAGCCCTGACAGGGCGCCCGAAGCTTTCTTT. Translation gives CASSPDRAPEAFF. The chain joins TRBV19 to TRBJ1-1; 7 bases line up with TRBD1. This CDR3 has 13 residues. CDR1 and CDR2 from the germline V gene are LNHDA and SQIVND (reference sequence). With V trimmed by 6 bases and J by 8 bases, 9 bases remained unmatched.

This chain connects TRBV19 to TRBJ1-1; no reliable D call. The CDR3 loop spans 11 amino acids. CDR1 and CDR2 (germline): LNHDA, SQIVND (reference sequence). Trimming took off 11 bases at V and 2 bases at J, with 9 bases between the two ends. CDR3 protein: CASGINTEAFF. DNA for the CDR3: TGTGCCTCGGGGATCAACACTGAAGCTTTCTTT. Looking up the rest from reference TRBV19 and TRBJ1-1 gives the full variable domain: DGGITQSPKYLFRKEGQNVTLSCEQNLNHDAMYWYRQDPGQGLRLIYYSQIVNDFQKGDIAEGYSVSREKKESFPLTVTSAQKNPTAFYLCASGINTEAFFGQGTRLTVV.

The chain combines TRBV6-1 with TRBJ1-3, with no clear D. V lost 3 bases, J lost 4 bases, and 10 bases lay in between. This CDR3 has 14 residues. CDR1 is MNHNS and CDR2 is SASEGT in the germline V gene. The CDR3 protein is CASSERAAGNTIYF. The CDR3 DNA follows: TGTGCCAGCAGTGAGAGGGCGGCCGGAAACACCATATATTTT.

J is TRBJ2-7 and V is TRBV18; D might be TRBD2 (5 bases). Germline CDR1 KGHSH, CDR2 LQKENI. With 3 bases removed from V and 0 bases from J, the gap between germline ends came to 9 bases. The CDR3 has 14 residues. The CDR3 region has the DNA TGTGCCAGCTCACCGGACTTAGACTCCTACGAGCAGTACGTC. Encoded protein: CASSPDLDSYEQYV.

This chain connects TRBV23-1 to TRBJ1-5; possibly TRBD1 for D (6 bases). TRBV23-1 has ORF status, its function being uncertain. V lost 2 bases, J lost 2 bases, and 7 bases lay in between. The CDR3 totals 14 residues. The CDR3 loop is CASSQAGGNQPQHF. CDR3 sequence (DNA): TGCGCCAGCAGTCAAGCAGGGGGCAATCAGCCCCAGCATTTT.

This clone appeared a few times. This sequence joins TRBV4-1 and TRBJ1-3; 10 positions agree with TRBD1. The CDR3 covers 15 residues. Germline CDR1 is MGHRA and CDR2 is YSYEKL. The junction had 4 bases not matched to a gene; V was cut back by 4 bases and J by 4 bases. CDR3 nucleotides: TGCGCCAGCAGCCCCCGACAGGGGGCGGGAAACACCATATATTTT. It specifies CASSPRQGAGNTIYF.

The chain recombines TRBV21-1 with TRBJ1-5; TRBD1, the table's D call, lacks a check against the DNA. TRBV21-1 is termed a pseudogene. The CDR3 runs 14 residues. CDR3 protein: CANPPRGSNQPQHF. In DNA, the CDR3 is TGTGCCAACCCCCCAAGGGGAAGCAATCAGCCCCAGCATTTT.

This clone was picked up many times. Written as DNA, the CDR3 is TGTGCCAGCAGCACCCCGACAGGGGGGAATTCACCCCTCCACTTT. Encoded protein: CASSTPTGGNSPLHF. The rearrangement joins TRBV5-4 to TRBJ1-6; 9 nucleotides match TRBD1. This CDR3 contains 15 residues. In germline, CDR1 is SGHNT, CDR2 YYREEE (reference sequence). Trimming cost V 4 bases and J 7 bases; bases outside gene matches: 6.

The gene calls are TRBV5-1 and TRBJ2-1; unclear D gene. Trimming stripped 3 bases from V and 8 bases from J, with 12 bases between. The CDR3 sequence is 13 residues long. CDR1 and CDR2 from the germline V gene are SGHRS and YFSETQ. CDR3 protein: CASSSTRLDEQFF. Here the CDR3 DNA reads TGCGCCAGCAGCTCGACAAGGTTGGATGAGCAGTTCTTC.

The chain links TRBV10-1 to TRBJ1-3; 9 nucleotides agree with TRBD1. The junction had 8 bases not matched to a gene; V was cut back by 10 bases and J by 1 base. Germline V gene lookup returns CDR1 WNHNN and CDR2 SYGVQD (reference sequence). This CDR3 spans 15 amino acids. The CDR3 DNA is TGCGCCATAGGTTGGGACAGGGTATCTGGAAACACCATATATTTT. This gives the protein CAIGWDRVSGNTIYF.

The chain uses TRBV12-5 and TRBJ1-5, with D maybe TRBD1 (6 bases). Germline CDR1 LGHNT, CDR2 FRNRAP. V was trimmed by 1 base and J by 1 base, leaving 17 bases between them. The CDR3 sequence is 18 residues long. CDR3 in DNA: TGTGCTAGTGGTTTGGACAACAGGGCGCAGGGGAGCAATCAGCCCCAGCATTTT. It yields the protein CASGLDNRAQGSNQPQHF.

This clone is judged medium-sized. This chain joins TRBV28 and TRBJ2-3; the D gene is possibly TRBD2 (6 bases). Germline V lookup: CDR1 MDHEN, CDR2 SYDVKM. With 3 bases removed from V and 4 bases from J, the gap between germline ends came to 20 bases. The CDR3 is 17 residues long. The CDR3: CASSLERRDWTSDTQYF. For the CDR3, the DNA is TGTGCCAGCAGTTTGGAGAGACGGGACTGGACCTCAGATACGCAGTATTTT.

This clone was counted once. This chain joins TRBV5-1 and TRBJ2-1; the D gene is possibly TRBD1 (6 bases). Per the germline V gene, CDR1 is SGHRS and CDR2 is YFSETQ. Trimming stripped 0 bases from V and 7 bases from J, with 14 bases between. This CDR3 region has 15 residues. In DNA form, the CDR3 reads TGCGCCAGCAGCTTGGCGCCAGGGGTTAAAAATGAGCAGTTCTTC. This codes for CASSLAPGVKNEQFF.

The chain joins TRBV7-3 to TRBJ2-6; D possibly corresponds to TRBD1 (5 bases). CDR1 is SGHTA and CDR2 is FQGTGA in the germline V gene. The germline V and J ends were trimmed by 5 bases and 0 bases, with 23 bases remaining between them. CDR3 length: 20 amino acids. The CDR3 loop is CASSPFNTQGPLSGANVLTF. In DNA, the CDR3 is TGTGCCAGCAGCCCATTTAACACCCAGGGCCCGCTCTCTGGGGCCAACGTCCTGACTTTC.

The chain employs TRBV27 and TRBJ2-5; 9 nucleotides agree with TRBD1. Trimming removed 3 bases from V and 5 bases from J; junction bases left unmatched: 10. Germline CDR1 is MNHEY and CDR2 is SMNVEV (reference sequence). The CDR3 spans 16 residues. The CDR3, as DNA: TGTGCCAGCAGTTTCGGGACAGGGTATGATTGGGAGACCCAGTACTTC. Amino acids: CASSFGTGYDWETQYF.

The genes are TRBV5-1 and TRBJ2-5, with D tentatively TRBD1 (5 bases). The CDR3 extends over 13 amino acids. CDR1 is SGHRS and CDR2 is YFSETQ in the germline V gene. V dropped 2 bases and J dropped 5 bases, with 10 bases sitting between them. The chain's CDR3 is CASSFQGQETQYF. The CDR3 nucleotides read TGCGCCAGCAGCTTCCAGGGTCAGGAGACCCAGTACTTC.

This chain joins TRBV14 and TRBJ1-4, with D hard to call. Germline CDR1 SGHDN, CDR2 FVKESK. The CDR3 loop spans 16 amino acids. V gave up 3 bases and J gave up 8 bases, with 19 bases separating them. The CDR3 spells CASSHPNREVREKLFF. For the CDR3, the DNA is TGTGCCAGCAGCCACCCCAACCGGGAAGTTAGAGAAAAACTGTTTTTT.

V is TRBV28 and J is TRBJ2-5; 12 bases are a match to TRBD2. Losses at the gene ends were 4 bases for V and 5 bases for J; bases not matched to a gene: 8. Germline V gene sequence: CDR1 MDHEN, CDR2 SYDVKM. The length of the CDR3 is 16 residues. The CDR3 DNA reads TGTGCCAGCAGTTCCCCAGCTAGCGGGGGGGTGGAGACCCAGTACTTC. The encoded protein is CASSSPASGGVETQYF.

The chain couples TRBV6-5 to TRBJ2-5; D unresolved. Germline V gene sequence: CDR1 MNHEY, CDR2 SVGAGI. Trimming took off 2 bases at V and 3 bases at J, with 13 bases between the two ends. The CDR3 extends over 15 amino acids. As DNA, the CDR3 is TGTGCCAGCAGTTACAGCCCAGATACTAAAGAGACCCAGTACTTC. It translates to CASSYSPDTKETQYF.

This clone was seen more than once but under ten times. This sequence joins TRBV6-5 and TRBJ2-1, with a tentative D call TRBD2 (6 bases). This CDR3 has 14 residues. The germline CDR1 and CDR2 sequences are MNHEY and SVGAGI. Trimming stripped 6 bases from V and 3 bases from J, with 12 bases between. CDR3 in DNA: TGTGCCAGCAGGACGGGACTGAACTACAATGAGCAGTTCTTC. Translation gives CASRTGLNYNEQFF.

The J gene is TRBJ2-7, the V gene TRBV28; 7 bases line up with TRBD2. Germline CDR1 is MDHEN and CDR2 is SYDVKM. Trimming cost V 2 bases and J 6 bases; bases outside gene matches: 4. CDR3 size: 13 residues. For the CDR3, the DNA is TGTGCCAGCAGTTTACCTGGGAGGGGCGAGCAGTACGTC. Protein: CASSLPGRGEQYV.

The genes are TRBV19 and TRBJ1-1; 7 bases are shared with TRBD1. CDR3 length: 15 residues. Germline-derived CDR1 and CDR2 are LNHDA and SQIVND (reference sequence). Unmatched junction bases numbered 8, after V lost 3 bases and J lost 4 bases. Here the CDR3 reads CASSIAEGASTEAFF. The CDR3 DNA follows: TGTGCCAGTAGTATTGCGGAGGGGGCCAGCACTGAAGCTTTCTTT.

This chain connects TRBV6-2 or TRBV6-3 to TRBJ1-1, with D tentatively TRBD1 (6 bases). From germline, CDR1 is MNHEY and CDR2 SVGEGT. The CDR3 has 13 amino acids. The V and J ends lost 6 bases and 5 bases respectively, with 13 bases between them. DNA for the CDR3: TGTGCCAGCAGCCCTACAGGGAGAACTGAAGCTTTCTTT. It translates to CASSPTGRTEAFF.

CDR3 in DNA: TGTGCCAGCACCTTTAGGGGACTGAACTATGGCTACACCTTC. The encoded protein is CASTFRGLNYGYTF. The rearrangement links TRBV7-2 to TRBJ1-2, with a weak D call TRBD1 (5 bases). CDR3 size: 14 residues. Trimming left V 7 bases short and J 2 bases short, with 14 bases between. The germline V gene encodes CDR1 SGHTA and CDR2 FQGNSA.

V and J are TRBV6-5 and TRBJ2-7; 7 bases align to TRBD2. The CDR3 totals 13 residues. CDR1 and CDR2 from the germline V gene are MNHEY and SVGAGI. The trim removed 8 bases at V and 1 base at J, leaving 5 bases unmatched. The chain's CDR3 is CASGLAGSYEQYF. The CDR3 coding sequence is TGTGCCAGCGGTTTAGCGGGTTCCTACGAGCAGTACTTC.

The chain carries TRBV3-1 (or the pseudogene TRBV3-2) and TRBJ1-3; D unresolved. CDR3 size: 16 residues. The V and J ends lost 4 bases and 2 bases respectively, with 15 bases between them. Germline CDR1 is LGHDT and CDR2 is YNNKEL (reference sequence). CDR3 nucleotides: TGTGCCAGCAGCCGGTTCGACACGGAACCTGGAAACACCATATATTTT. This encodes CASSRFDTEPGNTIYF.

The chain uses TRBV5-6 and TRBJ1-1; D unclear. V was cut by 7 bases and J by 0 bases, with 13 bases left in between. Germline CDR1 is SGHDT and CDR2 is YYEEEE. The CDR3 consists of 14 residues. The DNA for the CDR3 is TGTGCCAGCCACAATTTGTTATTGAACACTGAAGCTTTCTTT. It encodes CASHNLLLNTEAFF.

The chain couples TRBV6-5 to TRBJ2-7, with a tentative D call TRBD2 (5 bases). CDR3 size: 15 residues. CDR1 is MNHEY, CDR2 SVGAGI, per germline. V was shortened by 6 bases and J by 2 bases, with 17 bases between the two germline ends. In nucleotides, the CDR3 is TGTGCCAGCAGCCCCACAAGGGCCGGGGCCTACGAGCAGTACGTC. This sequence encodes CASSPTRAGAYEQYV.